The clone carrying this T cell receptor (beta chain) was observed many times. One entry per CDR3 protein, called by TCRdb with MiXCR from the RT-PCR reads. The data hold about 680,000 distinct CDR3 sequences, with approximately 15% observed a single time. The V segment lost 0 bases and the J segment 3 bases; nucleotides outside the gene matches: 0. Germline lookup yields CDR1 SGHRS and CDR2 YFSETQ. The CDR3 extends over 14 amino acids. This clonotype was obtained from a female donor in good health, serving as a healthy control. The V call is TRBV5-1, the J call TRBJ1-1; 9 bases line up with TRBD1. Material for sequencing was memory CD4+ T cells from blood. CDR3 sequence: CASSLGTGDTEAFF. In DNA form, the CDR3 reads TGCGCCAGCAGCTTGGGGACAGGGGACACTGAAGCTTTCTTT.